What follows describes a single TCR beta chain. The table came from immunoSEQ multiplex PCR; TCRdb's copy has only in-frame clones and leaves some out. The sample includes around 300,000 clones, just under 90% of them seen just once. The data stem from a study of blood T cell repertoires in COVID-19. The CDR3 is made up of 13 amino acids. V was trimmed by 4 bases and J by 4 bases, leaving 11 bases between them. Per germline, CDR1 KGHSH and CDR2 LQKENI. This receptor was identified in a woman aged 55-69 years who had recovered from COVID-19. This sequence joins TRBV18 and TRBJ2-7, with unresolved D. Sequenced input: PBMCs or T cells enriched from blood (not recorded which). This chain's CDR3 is CASSREERYEQYF. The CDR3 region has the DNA TGTGCCAGCTCACGCGAGGAGCGTTACGAGCAGTACTTC.